The 3 T cell receptor beta chains below all came from one sample that was sequenced in a study of blood T cell repertoires in COVID-19. Clones were sequenced by immunoSEQ multiplex PCR, and TCRdb holds only the in-frame ones, with some missing. The repertoire holds over 90,000 clones, with nearly 90% as singletons. The sample consisted of peripheral blood. These receptors were obtained from a man aged 50 or older with active COVID-19.

The chain couples TRBV5-6 to TRBJ1-2, with 8 bases aligning to TRBD1. With 0 bases clipped from V and 6 bases from J, the junction kept 4 bases outside the gene matches. Germline CDR1 and CDR2: SGHDT and YYEEEE. This CDR3 comprises 14 residues. CDR3 nucleotides: TGTGCCAGCAGCTTGGTGTCAGGGGGCCATGGCTACACCTTC. This sequence encodes CASSLVSGGHGYTF.

V and J are TRBV6-5 and TRBJ2-2; 9 bases align to TRBD1. In germline, CDR1 is MNHEY, CDR2 SVGAGI. With 8 bases clipped from V and 5 bases from J, the junction kept 9 bases outside the gene matches. The length of the CDR3 is 15 residues. CDR3 nucleotides: TGTGCCAGCTTTTTGGGACAGGGAACGACCGGGGAGCTGTTTTTT. Translated: CASFLGQGTTGELFF.

The V call is TRBV3-1 (or the pseudogene TRBV3-2), the J call TRBJ2-3; weak D call: TRBD2 (6 bases). This CDR3 comprises 15 residues. Trimming pared 6 bases from V and 1 base from J, leaving 14 bases between. Germline V gives CDR1 LGHDT, CDR2 YNNKEL (reference sequence). The CDR3 DNA is TGTGCCAGCAGAGTCCAGGGCGGGGGCACAGATACGCAGTATTTT. It codes for CASRVQGGGTDTQYF.